The subject of this entry is one T cell receptor (beta chain). The clone's antigen remains unknown. No base qualities exist here, and no much larger clone lies one base off it. This entry comes from a study of T cells of healthy individuals (dated by TCRdb to the late 2010s). From the cysteine through the phenylalanine, the CDR3 covers 15 amino acids. Only the CDR3 DNA is retained, 45 bases long and in frame from the first base. CDR1 and CDR2 are drawn from the germline V gene (reference sequence): SGHKS, YYEKEE. Trimming takes 4 bases off V and 6 bases off J; junction bases not matched to a gene: 10. The library was made by 5' RACE. Sequencing relied on an Illumina MiSeq. Through fastp at Q25 and MiXCR, TCRdb rebuilt clones from the public reads, retaining in-frame beta chains. Every entry covers one CDR3 protein and lists the most common genes and DNA from its rows. This sample gives over 95,000 distinct CDR3 sequences in total; 17% of them show up just once. More than 5.5% of the sample belongs to the ten largest clones.

This receptor was taken from a human donor in good health. The chain is encoded by TRBV5-5 joined to TRBJ2-7, with TRBD2 matching 10 junction bases. The CDR3 amino acid sequence is: CASSLTAGGPFEQYF. The nucleotides read TGTGCCAGCAGCCTGACAGCGGGAGGGCCCTTCGAGCAGTACTTC.